This T cell receptor beta chain was obtained from a study of cytotoxic CD8 clonotypes in ibrutinib-treated CLL. Study-wide points: Baseline clonality exceeded age-matched healthy donors and tracked circulating CD8+ T-cell counts. Public clonotypes, found uncommonly, either contracted or stayed stable on treatment.

The method was immunoSEQ multiplex PCR; TCRdb's version includes in-frame clones alone and lacks a portion of them. The table includes 55,000 to 80,000 clones, about nine tenths detected once. On this clone itself: What it binds is not known.

This CDR3 comprises 16 residues. V shed 5 bases and J shed 0 bases, with 13 bases lying between them. Germline CDR1 and CDR2: SGHAT and FQNNGV. Genomic DNA for TCR beta libraries, roughly 2.1 micrograms, came from cryopreserved PBMCs. The TCR comes from a human donor with chronic lymphocytic leukemia. The input for sequencing was PBMCs, taken after 12 months of ibrutinib treatment. The chain joins TRBV11-2 to TRBJ1-4; D unclear. The CDR3 sequence is CASSPSHGATNEKLFF. The CDR3 region has the DNA TGTGCCAGCAGCCCTTCCCACGGTGCAACTAATGAAAAACTGTTTTTT.